The clone carrying this TCR beta chain was seen a few times. Its antigen remains unknown. The data were taken from a study of blood T cells in healthy people across ages. Study-level findings and limits: With unsorted PBMCs, a conclusive comparison of naive versus antigen-experienced cells was not possible. Age brought a roughly linear fall in TCR beta diversity measured per million T cells.

This CDR3 has 14 amino acids. The ends were cut back, 5 bases at V and 1 base at J, with 9 bases in the middle. Germline CDR1 MNHEY, CDR2 SVGAGI. Next came a second PCR, run for 7 to 11 cycles, which used a sample-barcoded 5' primer along with a J-beta primer mix. Unique molecular identifiers of 12 random nucleotides labeled each cDNA. TCRdb reprocessed the 5' RACE reads via MiXCR and lists one record per CDR3 protein. The profile shows 890,000 or so distinct CDR3 sequences, roughly 60% of them singletons. The V call is TRBV6-5, the J call TRBJ1-5, with D perhaps TRBD1 (5 bases). What was sequenced was blood. The sequence came from a man younger than 45 in good health. The chain's CDR3 is CASSQGLSNQPQHF. The CDR3 bases are TGTGCCAGCAGTCAGGGTCTGAGCAATCAGCCCCAGCATTTT.